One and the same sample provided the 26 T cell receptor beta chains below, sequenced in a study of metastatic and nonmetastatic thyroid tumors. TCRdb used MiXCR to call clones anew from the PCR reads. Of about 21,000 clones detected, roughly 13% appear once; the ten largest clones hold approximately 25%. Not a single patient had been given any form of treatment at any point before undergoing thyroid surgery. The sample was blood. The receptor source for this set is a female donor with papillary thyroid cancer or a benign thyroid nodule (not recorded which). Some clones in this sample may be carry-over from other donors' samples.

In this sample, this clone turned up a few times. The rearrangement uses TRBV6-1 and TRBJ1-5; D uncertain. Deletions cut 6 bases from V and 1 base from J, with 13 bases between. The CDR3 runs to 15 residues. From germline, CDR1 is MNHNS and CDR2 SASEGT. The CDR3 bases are TGTGCCAGCAGGATAAGCAGTGACAGCAATCAGCCCCAGCATTTT. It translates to CASRISSDSNQPQHF.

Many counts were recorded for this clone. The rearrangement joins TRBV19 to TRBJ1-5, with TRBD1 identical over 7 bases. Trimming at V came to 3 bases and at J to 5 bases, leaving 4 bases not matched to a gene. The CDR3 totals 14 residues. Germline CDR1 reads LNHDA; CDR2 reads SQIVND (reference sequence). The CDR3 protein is CASSIITGDQPQHF. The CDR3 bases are TGTGCCAGTAGTATTATCACAGGGGATCAGCCCCAGCATTTT.

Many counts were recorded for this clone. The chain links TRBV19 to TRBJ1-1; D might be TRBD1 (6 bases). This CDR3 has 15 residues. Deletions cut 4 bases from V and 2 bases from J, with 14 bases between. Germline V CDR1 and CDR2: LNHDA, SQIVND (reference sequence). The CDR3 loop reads CASSTRTERNTEAFF. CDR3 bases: TGTGCCAGTAGTACGCGGACAGAGAGAAACACTGAAGCTTTCTTT.

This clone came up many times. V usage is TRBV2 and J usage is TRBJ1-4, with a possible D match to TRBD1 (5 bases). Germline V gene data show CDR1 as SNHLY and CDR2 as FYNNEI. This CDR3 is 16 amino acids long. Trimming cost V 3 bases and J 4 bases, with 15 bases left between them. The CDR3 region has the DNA TGTGCCAGCAGTGACCCGGGGGGGGAGAGTAATGAAAAACTGTTTTTT. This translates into CASSDPGGESNEKLFF.

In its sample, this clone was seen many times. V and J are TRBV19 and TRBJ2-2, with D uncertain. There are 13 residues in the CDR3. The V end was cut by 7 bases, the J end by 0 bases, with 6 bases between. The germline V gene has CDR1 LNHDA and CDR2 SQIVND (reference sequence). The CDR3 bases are TGTGCCAGTACCTCTACGAACACCGGGGAGCTGTTTTTT. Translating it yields CASTSTNTGELFF. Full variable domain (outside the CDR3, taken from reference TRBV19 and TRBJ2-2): DGGITQSPKYLFRKEGQNVTLSCEQNLNHDAMYWYRQDPGQGLRLIYYSQIVNDFQKGDIAEGYSVSREKKESFPLTVTSAQKNPTAFYLCASTSTNTGELFFGEGSRLTVL.

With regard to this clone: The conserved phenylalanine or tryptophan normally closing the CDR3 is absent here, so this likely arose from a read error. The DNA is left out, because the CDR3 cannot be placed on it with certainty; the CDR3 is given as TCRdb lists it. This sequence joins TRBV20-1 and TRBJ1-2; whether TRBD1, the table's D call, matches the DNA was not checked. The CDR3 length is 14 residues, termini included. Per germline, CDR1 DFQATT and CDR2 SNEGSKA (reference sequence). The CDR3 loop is CSAPDLAYPMGYTL.

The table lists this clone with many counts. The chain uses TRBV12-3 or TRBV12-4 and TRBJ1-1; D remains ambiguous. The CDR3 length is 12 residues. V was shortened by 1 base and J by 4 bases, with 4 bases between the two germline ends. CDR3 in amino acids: CASSLVLTEAFF. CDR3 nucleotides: TGTGCCAGCAGTTTAGTTCTCACTGAAGCTTTCTTT.

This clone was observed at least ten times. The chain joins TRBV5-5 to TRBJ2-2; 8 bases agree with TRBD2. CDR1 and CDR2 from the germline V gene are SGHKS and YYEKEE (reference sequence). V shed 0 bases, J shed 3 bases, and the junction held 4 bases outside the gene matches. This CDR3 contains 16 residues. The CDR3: CASSLVGAGDTGELFF. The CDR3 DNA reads TGTGCCAGCAGCTTGGTAGGAGCGGGGGACACCGGGGAGCTGTTTTTT. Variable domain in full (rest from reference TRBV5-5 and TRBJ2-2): DAGVTQSPTHLIKTRGQQVTLRCSPISGHKSVSWYQQVLGQGPQFIFQYYEKEERGRGNFPDRFSARQFPNYSSELNVNALLLGDSALYLCASSLVGAGDTGELFFGEGSRLTVL.

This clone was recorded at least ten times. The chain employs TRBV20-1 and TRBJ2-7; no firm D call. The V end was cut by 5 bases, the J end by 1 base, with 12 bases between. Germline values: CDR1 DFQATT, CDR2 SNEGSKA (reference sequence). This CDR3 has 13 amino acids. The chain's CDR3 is CSAYHGLSYEQYF. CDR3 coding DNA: TGCAGTGCTTACCACGGTTTGTCCTACGAGCAGTACTTC.

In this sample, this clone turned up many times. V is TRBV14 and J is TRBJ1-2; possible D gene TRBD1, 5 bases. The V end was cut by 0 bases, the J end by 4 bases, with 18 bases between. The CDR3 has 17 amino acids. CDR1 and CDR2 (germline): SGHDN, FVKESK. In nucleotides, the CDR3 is TGTGCCAGCAGCCAAGAAAAAGGGACCAGAGGATTCTATGGCTACACCTTC. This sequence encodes CASSQEKGTRGFYGYTF.

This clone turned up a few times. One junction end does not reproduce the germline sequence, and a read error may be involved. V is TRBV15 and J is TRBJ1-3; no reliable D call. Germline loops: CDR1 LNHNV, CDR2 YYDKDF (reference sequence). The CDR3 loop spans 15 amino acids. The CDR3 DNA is TGTGCCACCAGCCTGCCCCTGGGTTATGGAAACACCATATACTTT. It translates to CATSLPLGYGNTIYF.

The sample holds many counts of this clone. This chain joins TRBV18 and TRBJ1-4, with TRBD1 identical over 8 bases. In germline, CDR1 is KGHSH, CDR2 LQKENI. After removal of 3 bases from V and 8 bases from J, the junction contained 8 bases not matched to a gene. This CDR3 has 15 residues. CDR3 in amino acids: CASSPGTGGGEKLFF. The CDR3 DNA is TGTGCCAGCTCACCGGGGACAGGTGGCGGGGAAAAACTGTTTTTT.

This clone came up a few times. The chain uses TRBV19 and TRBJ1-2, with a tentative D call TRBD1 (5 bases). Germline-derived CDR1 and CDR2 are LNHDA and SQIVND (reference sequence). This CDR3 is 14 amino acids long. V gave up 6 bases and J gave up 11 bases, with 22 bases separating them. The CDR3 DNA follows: TGTGCCAGTAGACCCGGGGGATTGGACTATTGTTACACCTTC. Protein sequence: CASRPGGLDYCYTF.

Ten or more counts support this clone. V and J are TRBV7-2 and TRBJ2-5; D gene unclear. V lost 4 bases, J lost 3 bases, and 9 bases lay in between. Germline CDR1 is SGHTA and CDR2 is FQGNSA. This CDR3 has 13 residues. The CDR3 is CASSYGREETQYF. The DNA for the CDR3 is TGTGCCAGCAGCTATGGACGGGAAGAGACCCAGTACTTC. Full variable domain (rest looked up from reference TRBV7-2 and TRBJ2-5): GAGVSQSPSNKVTEKGKDVELRCDPISGHTALYWYRQSLGQGLEFLIYFQGNSAPDKSGLPSDRFSAERTGGSVSTLTIQRTQQEDSAVYLCASSYGREETQYFGPGTRLLVL.

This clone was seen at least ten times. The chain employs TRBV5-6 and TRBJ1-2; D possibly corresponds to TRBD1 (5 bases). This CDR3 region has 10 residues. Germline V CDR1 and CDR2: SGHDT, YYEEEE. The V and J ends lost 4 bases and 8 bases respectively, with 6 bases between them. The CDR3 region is CASSRGGYTF. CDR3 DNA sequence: TGTGCCAGCAGCCGGGGGGGCTACACCTTC.

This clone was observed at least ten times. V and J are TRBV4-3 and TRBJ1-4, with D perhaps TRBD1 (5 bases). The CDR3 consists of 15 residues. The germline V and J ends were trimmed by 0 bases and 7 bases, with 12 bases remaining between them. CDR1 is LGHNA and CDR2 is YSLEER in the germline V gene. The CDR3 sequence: CASSQDQGGGEKLFF. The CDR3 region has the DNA TGCGCCAGCAGCCAAGATCAGGGTGGTGGTGAAAAACTGTTTTTT.

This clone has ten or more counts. The CDR3 region has the DNA TGTGCCAGCAGCTTAGCGGGGGGCCGGAATTACGAGCAGTACTTC. Translated: CASSLAGGRNYEQYF. The chain joins TRBV7-2 to TRBJ2-7; D may correspond to TRBD1 or TRBD2 (6 bases each). Trimming cost V 0 bases and J 4 bases, with 13 bases left between them. Germline assignment: CDR1 SGHTA and CDR2 FQGNSA. The CDR3 covers 15 residues.

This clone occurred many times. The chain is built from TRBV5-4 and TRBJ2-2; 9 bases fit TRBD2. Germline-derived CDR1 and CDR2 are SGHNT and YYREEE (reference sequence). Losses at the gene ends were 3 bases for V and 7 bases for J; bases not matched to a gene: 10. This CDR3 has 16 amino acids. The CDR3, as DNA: TGTGCCAGCAGCTCCCCAGCGGGGGGCGGAGACGGGGAGCTGTTTTTT. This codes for CASSSPAGGGDGELFF. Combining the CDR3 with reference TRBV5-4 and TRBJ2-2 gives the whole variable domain ETGVTQSPTHLIKTRGQQVTLRCSSQSGHNTVSWYQQALGQGPQFIFQYYREEENGRGNFPPRFSGLQFPNYSSELNVNALELDDSALYLCASSSPAGGGDGELFFGEGSRLTVL.

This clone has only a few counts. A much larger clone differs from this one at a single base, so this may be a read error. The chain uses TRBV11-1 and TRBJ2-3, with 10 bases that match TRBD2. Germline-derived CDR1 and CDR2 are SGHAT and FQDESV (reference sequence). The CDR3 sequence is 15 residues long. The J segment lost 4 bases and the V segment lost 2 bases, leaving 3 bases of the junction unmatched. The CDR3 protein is CASSLSSGSADTQYF. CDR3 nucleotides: TGTGCCAGCAGCTTATCTAGCGGGAGCGCAGATACGCAGTATTTT.

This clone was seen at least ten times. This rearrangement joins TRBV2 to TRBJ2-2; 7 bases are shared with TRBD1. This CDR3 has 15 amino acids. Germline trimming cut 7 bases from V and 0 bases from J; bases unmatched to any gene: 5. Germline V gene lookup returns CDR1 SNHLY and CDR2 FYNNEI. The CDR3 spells CASNLDRTNTGELFF. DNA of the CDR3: TGTGCCAGCAATTTGGACAGGACGAACACCGGGGAGCTGTTTTTT.

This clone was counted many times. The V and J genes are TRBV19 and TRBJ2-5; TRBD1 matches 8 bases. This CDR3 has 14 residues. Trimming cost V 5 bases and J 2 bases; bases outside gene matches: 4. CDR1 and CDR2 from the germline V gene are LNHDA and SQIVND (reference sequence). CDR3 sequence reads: CASSPTGAQETQYF. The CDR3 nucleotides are TGTGCCAGTAGTCCGACAGGGGCTCAAGAGACCCAGTACTTC.

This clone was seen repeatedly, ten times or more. CDR3 region: CASSLLAGGYNEQFF. CDR3 coding DNA: TGTGCCAGCAGCTTATTGGCGGGGGGATACAATGAGCAGTTCTTC. This chain uses TRBV7-2 with TRBJ2-1, with 8 bases fitting TRBD2. CDR3 length equals 15 residues. The V and J ends lost 2 bases and 4 bases, in that order; junction bases with no gene match: 4. The germline CDR1 and CDR2 sequences are SGHTA and FQGNSA.

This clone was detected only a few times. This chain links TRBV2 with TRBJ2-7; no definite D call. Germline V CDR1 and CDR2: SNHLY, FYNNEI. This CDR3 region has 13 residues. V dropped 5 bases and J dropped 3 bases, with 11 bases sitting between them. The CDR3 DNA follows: TGTGCCAGCAGTTTAGGAGAATTCTACGAGCAGTACTTC. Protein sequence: CASSLGEFYEQYF.

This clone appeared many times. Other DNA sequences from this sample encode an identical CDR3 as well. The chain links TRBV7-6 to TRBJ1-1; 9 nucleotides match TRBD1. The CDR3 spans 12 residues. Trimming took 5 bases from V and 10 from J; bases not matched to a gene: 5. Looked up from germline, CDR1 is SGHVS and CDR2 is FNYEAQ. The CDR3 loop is CASSPGTGIAFF. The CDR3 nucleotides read TGTGCCAGCAGCCCCGGGACAGGGATAGCTTTCTTT.

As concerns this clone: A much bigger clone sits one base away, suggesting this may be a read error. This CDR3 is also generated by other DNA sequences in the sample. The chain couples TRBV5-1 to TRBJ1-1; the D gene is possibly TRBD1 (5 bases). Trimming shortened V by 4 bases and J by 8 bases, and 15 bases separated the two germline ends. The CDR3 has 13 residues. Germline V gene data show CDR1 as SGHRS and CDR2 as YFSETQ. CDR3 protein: CASSLGRGTEAFF. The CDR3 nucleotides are TGCGCCAGCAGCCTAGGGAGGGGCACCGAAGCTTTCTTT.

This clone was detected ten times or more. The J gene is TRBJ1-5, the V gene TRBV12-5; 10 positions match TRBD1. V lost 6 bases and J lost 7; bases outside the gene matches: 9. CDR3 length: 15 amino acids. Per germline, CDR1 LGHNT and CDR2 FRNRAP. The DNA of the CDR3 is TGTGCTAGTGGACTCGGGACAGGGGCGACCCAGCCCCAGCATTTT. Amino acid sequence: CASGLGTGATQPQHF.